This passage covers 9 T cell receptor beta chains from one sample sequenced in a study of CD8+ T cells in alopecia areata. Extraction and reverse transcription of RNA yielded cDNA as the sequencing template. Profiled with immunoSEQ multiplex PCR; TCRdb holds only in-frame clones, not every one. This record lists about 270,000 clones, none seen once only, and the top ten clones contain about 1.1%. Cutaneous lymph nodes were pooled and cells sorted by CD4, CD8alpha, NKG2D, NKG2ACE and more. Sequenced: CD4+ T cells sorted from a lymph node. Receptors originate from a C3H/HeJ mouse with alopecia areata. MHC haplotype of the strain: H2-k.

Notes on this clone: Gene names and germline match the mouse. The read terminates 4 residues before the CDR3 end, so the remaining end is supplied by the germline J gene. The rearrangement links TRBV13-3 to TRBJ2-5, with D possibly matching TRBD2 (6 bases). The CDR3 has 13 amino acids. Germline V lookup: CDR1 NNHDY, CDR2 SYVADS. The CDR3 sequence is CASSDMGEDTQYF. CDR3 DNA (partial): TGTGCCAGCAGTGACATGGGGGAAGAC.

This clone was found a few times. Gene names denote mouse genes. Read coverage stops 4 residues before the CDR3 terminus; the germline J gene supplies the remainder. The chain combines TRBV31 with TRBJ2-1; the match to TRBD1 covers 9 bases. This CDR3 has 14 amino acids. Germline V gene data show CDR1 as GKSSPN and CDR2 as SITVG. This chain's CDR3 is CAWSLGTGMAEQFF. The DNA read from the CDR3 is TGTGCCTGGAGTCTCGGGACAGGGATGGCT.

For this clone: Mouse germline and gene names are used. The CDR3 loop reads CASSKPGQEYEQYF. The part of the CDR3 DNA that was read is TGTGCCAGCAGTAAACCGGGACAGGAATAT. The chain links TRBV19 to TRBJ2-7; 8 bases are a match to TRBD1. From the germline J gene comes the end of the CDR3, since the read stops 4 residues before it. CDR1 and CDR2 (germline): FNHDT, SITEND (reference sequence). The CDR3 runs to 14 residues.

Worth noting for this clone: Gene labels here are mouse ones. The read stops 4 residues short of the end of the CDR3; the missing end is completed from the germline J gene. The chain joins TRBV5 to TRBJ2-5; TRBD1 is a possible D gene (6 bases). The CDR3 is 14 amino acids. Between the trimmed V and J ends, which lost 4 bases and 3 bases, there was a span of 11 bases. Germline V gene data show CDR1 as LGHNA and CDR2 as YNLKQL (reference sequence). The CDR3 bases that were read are TGTGCCAGCAGCCCCGCCGGGACACAAGAC. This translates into CASSPAGTQD. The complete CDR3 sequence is CASSPAGTQDTQYF.

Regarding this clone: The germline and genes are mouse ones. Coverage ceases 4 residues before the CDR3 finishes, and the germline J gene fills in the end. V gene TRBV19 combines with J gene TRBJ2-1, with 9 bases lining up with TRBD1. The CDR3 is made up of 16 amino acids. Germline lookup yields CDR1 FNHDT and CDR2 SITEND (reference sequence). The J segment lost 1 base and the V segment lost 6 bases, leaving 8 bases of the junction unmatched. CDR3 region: CASNPGQGGNYAEQFF. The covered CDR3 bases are TGTGCCAGCAACCCGGGACAGGGCGGGAACTATGCT.

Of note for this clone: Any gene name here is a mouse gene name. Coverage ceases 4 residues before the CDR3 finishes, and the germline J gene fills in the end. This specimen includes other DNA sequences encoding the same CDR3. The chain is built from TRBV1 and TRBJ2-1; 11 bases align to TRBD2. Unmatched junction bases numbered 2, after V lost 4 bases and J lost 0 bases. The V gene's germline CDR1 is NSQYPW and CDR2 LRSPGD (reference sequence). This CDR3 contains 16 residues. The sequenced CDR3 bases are TGCACCTGCAGTGGGGGGACTGGGGGTAACTATGCT. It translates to CTCSGGTGGNYA. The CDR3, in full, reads CTCSGGTGGNYAEQFF.

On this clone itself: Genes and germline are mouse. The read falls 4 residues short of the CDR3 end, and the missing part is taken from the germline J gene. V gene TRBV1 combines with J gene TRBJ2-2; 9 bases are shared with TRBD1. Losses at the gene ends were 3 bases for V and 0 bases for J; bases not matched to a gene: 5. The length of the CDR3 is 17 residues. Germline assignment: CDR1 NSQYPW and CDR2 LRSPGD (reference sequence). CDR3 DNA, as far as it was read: TGCACCTGCAGTGCCCATGGGGACAGGGCAAACACCGGG. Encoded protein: CTCSAHGDRANTG. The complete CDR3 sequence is CTCSAHGDRANTGQLYF.

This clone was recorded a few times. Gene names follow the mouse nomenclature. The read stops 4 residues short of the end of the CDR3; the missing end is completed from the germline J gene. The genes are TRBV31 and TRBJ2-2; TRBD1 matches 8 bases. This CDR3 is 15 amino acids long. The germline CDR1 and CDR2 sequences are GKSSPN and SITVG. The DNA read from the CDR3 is TGTGCCTGGAGCCTCGGGCAGGGGGCCGTCGGG. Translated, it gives CAWSLGQGAVG. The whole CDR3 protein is CAWSLGQGAVGQLYF. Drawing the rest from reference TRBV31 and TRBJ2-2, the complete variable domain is AQTIHQWPVAEIKAVGSPLSLGCTIKGKSSPNLYWYWQATGGTLQQLFYSITVGQVESVVQLNLSASRPKDDQFILSTEKLLLSHSGFYLCAWSLGQGAVGQLYFGEGSKLTVL.

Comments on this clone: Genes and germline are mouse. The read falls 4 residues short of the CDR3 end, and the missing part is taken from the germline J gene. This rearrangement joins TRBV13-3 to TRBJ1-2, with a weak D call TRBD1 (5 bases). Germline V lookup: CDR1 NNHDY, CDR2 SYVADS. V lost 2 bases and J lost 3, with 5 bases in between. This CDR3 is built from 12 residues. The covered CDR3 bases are TGTGCCAGCAGTGAGACAGACTCC. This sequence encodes CASSETDS. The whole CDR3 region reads CASSETDSDYTF.